This T cell receptor beta chain originates from a study of PD-1 blockade in classical Hodgkin lymphoma. In the study overall: Patients received nivolumab 3 mg/kg intravenously every 2 weeks. Regarding the study as a whole: Diminished baseline TCR diversity has been reported in newly diagnosed patients relative to healthy donors. Whereas CD4+ TCR diversity had risen significantly by C4D1, CD8+ TCR diversity had not.

Time point noted: cycle 4 day 1 (C4D1), after more than 5 weeks of nivolumab. Following autologous stem cell transplantation, relapse occurred in every patient, and exposure to brentuximab vedotin varied. When best responses were assessed, they were complete response, partial response or progressive disease. Data came from immunoSEQ multiplex PCR; TCRdb stores just in-frame clones and leaves some out. The sample gives 100,000 or so clones, around nine tenths of which show up once; under 20% is in the top ten. Trimming took 0 bases from V and 1 from J, leaving 9 bases between them. CDR1 is GTSNPN and CDR2 is SVGIG in the germline V gene (reference sequence). The CDR3 has 14 residues. About this clone itself: Its specificity is not known.

The TCR sequence derives from a human donor with classical Hodgkin lymphoma. The chain is built from TRBV30 and TRBJ1-1; D gene uncertain. The sample here was peripheral blood mononuclear cells (PBMCs), taken before the fourth cycle of nivolumab. This CDR3 is CAWSVHTSNTEAFF. The DNA for the CDR3 is TGTGCCTGGAGTGTACACACGTCGAACACTGAAGCTTTCTTT.